This T cell receptor beta chain came from a study of blood T cell repertoires in COVID-19. Study-level information: Collection of acute and convalescent COVID-19 samples took place in the United States, Italy and Spain.

The protocol was immunoSEQ multiplex PCR, while the TCRdb copy is restricted to in-frame clones and leaves out a portion. The sample holds some 120,000 clones, around nine tenths seen once. The CDR3 loop spans 17 amino acids. Germline trimming cut 5 bases from V and 2 bases from J; bases unmatched to any gene: 9. Per germline, CDR1 LNHDA and CDR2 SQIVND (reference sequence). This receptor was obtained from a man between 45 and 60 years old with active COVID-19. The specimen sequenced was peripheral blood. The gene calls are TRBV19 and TRBJ2-5; the match to TRBD2 covers 12 bases. CDR3 sequence reads: CASSFPSLAGGQETQYF. CDR3 nucleotide sequence: TGTGCCAGTAGTTTTCCCTCACTAGCGGGGGGTCAAGAGACCCAGTACTTC.